The following is a TCR beta chain sequence with its context. The data are from a study of shared clonotypes between healthy human individuals. Libraries were prepared by immunoSEQ multiplex PCR; TCRdb keeps only in-frame clonotypes and omits some of them. This table has more than 2 million clones, around 95% appearing once. Terminally differentiated effector memory CD45RA+ cells were excluded from the naive CD8 cells, which were CD45RO-negative and positively selected for CCR7. V lost 2 bases to trimming and J lost 6 bases, with 5 bases between them. This CDR3 has 12 amino acids. CDR1 is LNHDA and CDR2 is SQIVND in the germline V gene (reference sequence).

The V call is TRBV19, the J call TRBJ2-1, with D unresolved. The source of this sequence is a man aged 18 to 35 in good health. Some clones in this sample may be carry-over from other donors' samples. Sequenced input: naive CD8+ T cells from PBMCs. The CDR3 sequence is CASSIISNEQFF. In DNA, the CDR3 is TGTGCCAGTAGTATAATTTCCAATGAGCAGTTCTTC.